This T cell receptor beta chain stems from a study of Ad26.COV2.S vaccination and SARS-CoV-2 variants. Study-wide results and caveats: Spike-specific CD8+ and CD4+ T cell responses reportedly showed substantial breadth after vaccination.

As regards this clone: Its antigen is still unknown.

In germline, CDR1 is SGHTA, CDR2 FQGNSA. This CDR3 comprises 15 residues. V lost 5 bases to trimming and J lost 7 bases, with 17 bases between them. Here immunoSEQ multiplex PCR was the method, and the copy in TCRdb shows in-frame clones only, minus some. Here the sample spans some 520,000 clones, 87% being singletons. Specified treatment: some 19 received Ad26.COV2.S at low or high dose, single or two shots; about five received placebo; per-sample allocation not given. Day 63 after the first injection of vaccine or placebo was the sampling time. This TCR came from a person aged 18-65 years who received the Ad26.COV2.S COVID-19 vaccine or a placebo. The source was peripheral blood, collected in a trial of Ad26.COV2.S vaccine versus placebo. V and J are TRBV7-2 and TRBJ1-4; D unclear. The CDR3 DNA reads as TGTGCCAGCAGCCCAGAAGGGATTATGGGTGAAAAACTGTTTTTT. This sequence encodes CASSPEGIMGEKLFF.